A selection of T cell receptor beta chains follows, all from one sample in a study of regulatory T cells in long-lasting Graves disease. One entry per CDR3 protein results from TCRdb running MiXCR on the multiplex PCR reads. The sample consists of 450,000 or so distinct CDR3 sequences, about 22% of them appearing once. The source material was peripheral blood mononuclear cells (PBMCs), sampled when the disease was refractory, from a patient treated with antithyroid drugs. The origin of the receptors is a female donor with Graves disease. CDR3s include the opening cysteine and the closing phenylalanine or tryptophan. D genes are given only for firm matches. Clone size is not always given. Where it is, it says once, few, many or a class for expanded clones.

>once|TRBJ1-2|-|TRBV7-3
CASTSHPGNYGYTF
TGTGCCAGCACCTCCCACCCGGGAAACTATGGCTACACCTTC
>-|TRBJ2-7|-|TRBV7-9
CASSPGQRGYEQYF
TGTGCCAGCAGCCCGGGCCAGAGGGGCTACGAGCAGTACTTC
>many|TRBJ1-2|-|TRBV27
CASSRLSGGRDGYTF
TGTGCCAGCAGTAGGTTATCCGGGGGTCGGGATGGCTACACCTTC
>many|TRBJ2-5|TRBD2|TRBV28
CASSLGLAAMLRETQYF
TGTGCCAGCAGTTTAGGACTAGCGGCGATGCTTCGAGAGACCCAGTACTTC
>many|TRBJ2-5|-|TRBV28
CASSAGDWSKETQYF
TGTGCCAGCAGTGCCGGGGACTGGTCTAAGGAGACCCAGTACTTC
>-|TRBJ1-3|-|TRBV20-1
CSARDPSSSGNTIYF
TGCAGTGCTAGAGATCCCTCGAGCTCTGGAAACACCATATATTTT
>many|TRBJ2-5|-|TRBV28
CASSRNAGQETQYF
TGTGCCAGCAGTCGGAACGCGGGACAAGAGACCCAGTACTTC
>many|TRBJ1-1|-|TRBV7-2
CASGDPRINTEAFF
TGTGCCAGCGGGGACCCAAGAATTAACACTGAAGCTTTCTTT
>-|TRBJ1-2|-|TRBV7-2
CASRPTRGPNYGYTF
TGTGCCAGCAGGCCGACCAGGGGTCCCAACTATGGCTACACCTTC
>-|TRBJ1-2|-|TRBV7-8
CASSLYEFGYTF
TGTGCCAGCAGCTTATACGAGTTTGGCTACACCTTC
>-|TRBJ1-2|-|TRBV20-1
CSARDLSNYGYTF
TGCAGTGCTAGAGATCTCTCGAACTATGGCTACACCTTC
>-|TRBJ2-7|-|TRBV29-1
CSVVVESYEQYF
TGCAGCGTTGTAGTAGAGTCCTACGAGCAGTACTTC
>few|TRBJ2-7|-|TRBV13
CASSFGAPSYEQYF
TGTGCCAGCAGCTTCGGGGCTCCCTCCTACGAGCAGTACTTC
>-|TRBJ1-2|-|TRBV6-1
CASSQQGNGNGYTF
TGTGCCAGCAGTCAACAGGGTAATGGGAATGGCTACACCTTC
>-|TRBJ1-2|-|TRBV29-1
CSVFSGSDGYTF
TGCAGCGTTTTTTCTGGGTCGGATGGCTACACCTTC
>many|TRBJ2-7|-|TRBV6-1
CASRTTGVQYF
TGTGCCAGCAGAACAACCGGCGTGCAGTACTTC
>-|TRBJ1-2|-|TRBV4-3
CASSQDQDTTNYGYTF
TGCGCCAGCAGCCAAGATCAGGACACCACTAACTATGGCTACACCTTC
>many|TRBJ2-4|-|TRBV28
CASSRAAGGDIQYF
TGTGCCAGCAGTCGAGCGGCGGGTGGGGACATTCAGTACTTC
>few|TRBJ2-2|TRBD1|TRBV5-1
CASSLAGQENTGELFF
TGCGCCAGCAGCTTGGCGGGACAGGAGAACACCGGGGAGCTGTTTTTT
>-|TRBJ1-3|TRBD1|TRBV20-1
CSATVKTGGSGNTIYF
TGCAGTGCTACTGTCAAAACAGGGGGCTCTGGAAACACCATATATTTT
>many|TRBJ1-5|-|TRBV28
CASSSQLNQPQHF
TGTGCCAGCAGTTCCCAGCTTAATCAGCCCCAGCATTTT
>few|TRBJ1-1|TRBD1|TRBV12-3/TRBV12-4
CASSSRTGSRTEAFF
TGTGCCAGCAGTTCAAGGACAGGGAGTCGGACTGAAGCTTTCTTT
>-|TRBJ2-2|-|TRBV2
CASSERGGTNTGELFF
TGTGCCAGCAGTGAACGTGGTGGGACGAACACCGGGGAGCTGTTTTTT
>many|TRBJ2-7|TRBD1|TRBV19
CASGQGSEQYF
TGTGCCAGTGGACAGGGGTCAGAGCAGTACTTC